One T cell receptor (beta chain) is described in this entry. As yet, its antigen is unknown. Repertoires were generated with immunoSEQ multiplex PCR, while TCRdb's copy carries only in-frame clones and drops some. The sample shows some 130,000 clones, 88% of them seen only once. The data belong to a study of T cell responses to AZD1222 COVID-19 vaccine. About the research overall: Analyses pooled second doses at about 4 or about 12 weeks.

Whole-study results and caveats: Two AZD1222 administrations were followed by greater Spike-specific TCR breadth and depth.

This TCR derives from an adult in good health. The input for sequencing was peripheral blood, taken on day 0 of AZD1222 vaccination.

The CDR3 nucleotides are TGTGCCAGCAGCTTAAATTCCGGGATCCCCTCTGGAAACACCATATATTTT. This codes for CASSLNSGIPSGNTIYF. The V call is TRBV7-2, the J call TRBJ1-3; D is uncertain. Germline-derived CDR1 and CDR2 are SGHTA and FQGNSA. V dropped 2 bases and J dropped 0 bases, with 14 bases sitting between them. The CDR3 covers 17 residues.